The 15 T cell receptor beta chains below all came from one sample that was sequenced in a study of blood T cell repertoires in COVID-19 (dated by TCRdb to about 2020). Receptor libraries were prepared by the immunoSEQ multiplex PCR assay. As stored in TCRdb, this immuneACCESS dataset retains in-frame rearrangements with V and J assigned. A fraction of the clones does not appear; measured against another copy, unresolved V genes explain less than half of the discrepancy, and the remainder lacks a known reason. In this sample the table shows more than 95,000 clones, 80% to 90% of which occur a single time. The ten largest clones add up to around 3.2% of the sample. Sequencing was performed on peripheral blood. All receptors come from a human donor in a cohort sampled during active COVID-19.

J is TRBJ2-7 and V is TRBV24-1, with 8 positions matching TRBD2. Trimming removed 9 bases from V and 5 bases from J; junction bases left unmatched: 11. The CDR3 is 14 residues long. Germline CDR1 reads KGHDR; CDR2 reads SFDVKD. The CDR3 coding sequence is TGTGCCACCCAGCACAGCGGGAGTCCCCACGAGCAGTACTTC. It codes for CATQHSGSPHEQYF.

The gene calls are TRBV30 and TRBJ1-6, with D maybe TRBD1 (6 bases). CDR3 size: 14 residues. Per germline, CDR1 GTSNPN and CDR2 SVGIG (reference sequence). Trimming took off 3 bases at V and 8 bases at J, with 14 bases between the two ends. Here the CDR3 reads CAWRRAGAYSPLHF. The CDR3 coding sequence is TGTGCCTGGAGAAGGGCAGGGGCGTATTCACCCCTCCACTTT.

The chain combines TRBV7-6 with TRBJ2-1; 10 bases are shared with TRBD2. V gave up 5 bases and J gave up 5 bases; unmatched junction bases: 12. Per germline, CDR1 SGHVS and CDR2 FNYEAQ. The CDR3 loop spans 17 amino acids. The CDR3 is CASSPDLGAGGDNEQFF. The DNA for the CDR3 is TGTGCCAGCAGCCCGGATTTAGGAGCGGGGGGGGACAATGAGCAGTTCTTC.

CDR3 sequence reads: CASSFWLGTGLTGELFF. DNA of the CDR3: TGTGCCAGCAGTTTTTGGTTAGGGACAGGGCTCACCGGGGAGCTGTTTTTT. The chain joins TRBV27 to TRBJ2-2; 9 bases agree with TRBD1. Germline loops: CDR1 MNHEY, CDR2 SMNVEV (reference sequence). The length of the CDR3 is 17 residues. With 3 bases clipped from V and 4 bases from J, the junction kept 9 bases outside the gene matches.

The chain links TRBV29-1 to TRBJ2-1; 8 nucleotides line up with TRBD1. The junction had 14 bases not matched to a gene; V was cut back by 7 bases and J by 6 bases. The CDR3 is 15 residues long. Germline lookup yields CDR1 SQVTM and CDR2 ANQGSEA. For the CDR3, the DNA is TGCAGCGGAACCTCCGGGCAGGGGGCTCTCAATGAGCAGTTCTTC. It yields the protein CSGTSGQGALNEQFF.

V gene TRBV10-1 combines with J gene TRBJ2-2; D is possibly TRBD2 (6 bases). Looked up from germline, CDR1 is WNHNN and CDR2 is SYGVQD (reference sequence). This CDR3 spans 15 amino acids. V lost 8 bases and J 5 bases, leaving 18 bases between the germline ends. DNA of the CDR3: TGCGCCAGCGGGGCTAGCGTGGGCTTAACCGGGGAGCTGTTTTTT. Translating it yields CASGASVGLTGELFF.

This chain joins TRBV9 and TRBJ2-3; D is perhaps TRBD2 (7 bases). From germline, CDR1 is SGDLS and CDR2 YYNGEE. Trimming pared 0 bases from V and 0 bases from J, leaving 11 bases between. CDR3 length equals 16 residues. The CDR3 region has the DNA TGTGCCAGCAGCGTAGAAGGGGGAGGGAGCACAGATACGCAGTATTTT. This gives the protein CASSVEGGGSTDTQYF. Complete variable domain (other parts from reference TRBV9 and TRBJ2-3): DSGVTQTPKHLITATGQRVTLRCSPRSGDLSVYWYQQSLDQGLQFLIQYYNGEERAKGNILERFSAQQFPDLHSELNLSSLELGDSALYFCASSVEGGGSTDTQYFGPGTRLTVL.

This chain connects TRBV18 to TRBJ2-5, with a weak D call TRBD1 (6 bases). From germline, CDR1 is KGHSH and CDR2 LQKENI. CDR3 length: 15 amino acids. V was cut by 3 bases and J by 4 bases, with 15 bases left in between. DNA of the CDR3: TGTGCCAGCTCACCCAAACAGGGAAGGGGAGAGACCCAGTACTTC. Its protein is CASSPKQGRGETQYF.

The gene calls are TRBV4-1 and TRBJ1-1; no definite D call. Germline V CDR1 and CDR2: MGHRA, YSYEKL. The CDR3 consists of 14 residues. V was clipped by 0 bases and J by 5 bases, with 10 bases between them. The DNA for the CDR3 is TGCGCCAGCAGCCAAGACCGGGGAAGGACTGAAGCTTTCTTT. Translation: CASSQDRGRTEAFF.

This clone showed up just once. The chain uses TRBV3-1 (or the pseudogene TRBV3-2) and TRBJ2-7, with D possibly matching TRBD1 (7 bases). The CDR3 sequence is 11 residues long. CDR1 LGHDT and CDR2 YNNKEL come from the germline V gene (reference sequence). For the CDR3, the DNA is TGTGCGGCGGGGACAGACTACGAGCAGTACTTC. It specifies CAAGTDYEQYF.

The rearrangement joins TRBV25-1 to TRBJ2-7; no reliable D call. The V gene's germline CDR1 is MGHDK and CDR2 SYGVNS. This CDR3 contains 14 residues. With 3 bases removed from V and 3 bases from J, the gap between germline ends came to 12 bases. DNA for the CDR3: TGTGCCAGCAGTGATCAGGCAGGAAACTACGAGCAGTACTTC. Its protein is CASSDQAGNYEQYF.

The chain uses TRBV27 and TRBJ2-3, with D possibly TRBD1 on 5 matching bases. The CDR3 contains 14 residues. Trimming shortened V by 2 bases and J by 1 base, and 7 bases separated the two germline ends. Per the germline V gene, CDR1 is MNHEY and CDR2 is SMNVEV (reference sequence). The CDR3 loop reads CASSLRRGTDTQYF. The CDR3 DNA is TGTGCCAGCAGTTTACGCAGGGGCACAGATACGCAGTATTTT.

The J gene is TRBJ2-7, the V gene TRBV19; 8 positions match TRBD2. The CDR3 is 16 residues long. Germline loops: CDR1 LNHDA, CDR2 SQIVND (reference sequence). V was pared by 5 bases and J by 6 bases, with 15 bases of the junction left unmatched. CDR3 DNA: TGTGCCAGTAGTCCATTCCTACTAGCGGTGACGGGCGAGCAGTACTTC. This sequence encodes CASSPFLLAVTGEQYF. Combining the CDR3 with reference TRBV19 and TRBJ2-7 gives the whole variable domain DGGITQSPKYLFRKEGQNVTLSCEQNLNHDAMYWYRQDPGQGLRLIYYSQIVNDFQKGDIAEGYSVSREKKESFPLTVTSAQKNPTAFYLCASSPFLLAVTGEQYFGPGTRLTVT.

The chain combines TRBV3-1 (or the pseudogene TRBV3-2) with TRBJ2-6; D remains ambiguous. CDR1 is LGHDT and CDR2 is YNNKEL in the germline V gene (reference sequence). V was shortened by 5 bases and J by 0 bases, with 5 bases between the two germline ends. The CDR3 contains 14 residues. The CDR3 region is CASSSGSGANVLTF. CDR3 sequence (DNA): TGTGCCAGCAGCTCCGGCTCTGGGGCCAACGTCCTGACTTTC.

This chain connects TRBV6-6 to TRBJ1-2, with 9 bases aligning to TRBD1. Per the germline V gene, CDR1 is MNHNY and CDR2 is SVGAGI (reference sequence). The CDR3 contains 13 residues. The V gene end was trimmed by 4 bases and the J gene end by 6 bases; junction bases not matched to a gene: 3. CDR3 nucleotides: TGTGCCAGCAGTTCACAGGGGGCGGATGGCTACACCTTC. Protein sequence: CASSSQGADGYTF.